Listed below are T cell receptor beta chains from one sample, sequenced in a study of T cell responses to AZD1222 COVID-19 vaccine. Assay: immunoSEQ multiplex PCR; the TCRdb copy retains only in-frame clones and omits some. The sample has approximately 190,000 clones, 85% to 95% seen once. This sample comprised peripheral blood, obtained on day 0 of AZD1222 vaccination. These receptors were collected from an adult in good health. CDR3s include the opening cysteine and the closing phenylalanine or tryptophan. The D gene is left open where the match is weak. Size is omitted from some rows. Given values are once, few, many or a class for expanded clones.

TRBJ1-1 | TRBV28 | - | - | CASTAQALEAFF | TGTGCCAGCACCGCGCAGGCCCTTGAAGCTTTCTTT
TRBJ2-3 | TRBV11-3 | - | TRBD2 | CASSASGGDTDTQYF | TGTGCCAGCAGCGCTAGCGGGGGGGACACAGATACGCAGTATTTT
TRBJ1-5 | TRBV4-1 | - | - | CASSQDRGIDQPQHF | TGCGCCAGCAGCCAAGATCGAGGGATCGATCAGCCCCAGCATTTT
TRBJ1-2 | TRBV3-1/TRBV3-2 | - | - | CASSPQGVYGYTF | TGTGCCAGCAGCCCACAGGGAGTCTATGGCTACACCTTC
TRBJ1-6 | TRBV10-3 | - | - | CAISEPGESPLHF | TGTGCCATCAGTGAGCCAGGGGAGTCACCCCTCCACTTT
TRBJ1-3 | TRBV27 | few | - | CASSLRSRGSSSLGNTIYF | TGTGCCAGCAGTTTACGGAGTCGGGGGAGCAGTAGCCTTGGAAACACCATATATTTT
TRBJ2-7 | TRBV12-3/TRBV12-4 | - | - | CASSRGMIYEQYF | TGTGCCAGCAGTCGAGGGATGATCTACGAGCAGTACTTC
TRBJ1-1 | TRBV28 | - | - | CASTDRGRGAWTEAFF | TGTGCCAGCACGGATAGGGGACGCGGGGCCTGGACTGAAGCTTTCTTT
TRBJ2-1 | TRBV11-2 | - | TRBD2 | CASSPRLAGHNEQFF | TGTGCCAGCAGCCCGCGACTAGCGGGGCACAATGAGCAGTTCTTC
TRBJ1-5 | TRBV11-1 | - | - | CASSLGTASNQPQHF | TGTGCCAGCAGCTTGGGAACAGCTTCTAATCAGCCCCAGCATTTT
TRBJ2-5 | TRBV12-3/TRBV12-4 | - | - | CASSTGVQETQYF | TGTGCCAGCAGTACAGGAGTCCAAGAGACCCAGTACTTC
TRBJ2-7 | TRBV9 | - | - | CAITSYFGPVLVEQYF | -
TRBJ2-4 | TRBV7-2 | - | - | CASSTTGGKAKNIQYF | TGTGCCAGCAGCACGACAGGAGGTAAAGCCAAAAACATTCAGTACTTC
TRBJ1-1 | TRBV27 | once | TRBD1 | CASSFGTGGLVTEAFF | TGTGCCAGCAGTTTCGGGACAGGGGGCTTGGTCACTGAAGCTTTCTTT
TRBJ1-2 | TRBV28 | - | - | CASSRHRIYGYTF | TGTGCCAGCAGTCGACATCGGATCTATGGCTACACCTTC
TRBJ1-1 | TRBV5-8 | - | - | CASSLRAANTEAFF | TGTGCCAGCAGCTTGCGGGCCGCAAACACTGAAGCTTTCTTT
TRBJ1-6 | TRBV20-1 | - | - | CSARDGAFLHF | TGCAGTGCTAGAGATGGGGCATTTCTCCACTTT
TRBJ1-6 | TRBV5-8 | - | - | CASSLAGLSYNSPLHF | TGTGCCAGCAGCTTGGCAGGGCTCTCCTATAATTCACCCCTCCACTTT
TRBJ2-3 | TRBV3-1/TRBV3-2 | - | - | CASSLSTDTQYF | TGTGCCAGCAGCCTTTCAACAGATACGCAGTATTTT
TRBJ1-4 | TRBV12-5 | once | - | CASGSGWEEEKLFF | TGTGCTAGTGGTTCCGGATGGGAGGAGGAAAAACTGTTTTTT
TRBJ2-1 | TRBV27 | medium-sized | TRBD1 | CASSSPTGGRYNEQFF | TGTGCCAGCAGTTCCCCGACAGGGGGCAGGTACAATGAGCAGTTCTTC
TRBJ2-7 | TRBV7-7 | - | - | CASSRATGGEQYF | TGTGCCAGCAGCCGAGCAACAGGAGGAGAGCAGTACTTC
TRBJ1-3 | TRBV18 | - | - | CASSPIRRQSSGNTIYF | TGTGCCAGCTCACCAATTCGGAGGCAGAGCTCTGGAAACACCATATATTTT
TRBJ2-7 | TRBV7-2 | - | TRBD1 | CASSPSPRDRVYEQYF | TGTGCCAGCAGCCCCAGCCCTCGGGACAGAGTCTACGAGCAGTACTTC
TRBJ2-1 | TRBV3-1/TRBV3-2 | - | TRBD2 | CASSQDMASGGTWFF | TGTGCCAGCAGCCAAGATATGGCTAGCGGGGGGACGTGGTTCTTC